Below, 7 T cell receptor beta chains from the same sample are listed, as sequenced in a study of shared clonotypes between healthy human individuals. TCRdb's table, derived via immunoSEQ multiplex PCR, lists solely in-frame clones and lacks some. The sample yields about 2 million clones, about 95% seen once. Positive CCR7 selection of CD45RO-negative cells yielded the naive CD8 cells, and terminally differentiated effector memory CD45RA+ cells were excluded. The sequencing input was naive CD8+ T cells sorted from blood. These receptor sequences come from a man aged 18 to 29 in good health.

This sequence joins TRBV7-6 and TRBJ1-5; D uncertain. The CDR3 runs 18 residues. Germline V gives CDR1 SGHVS, CDR2 FNYEAQ. V shed 2 bases and J shed 0 bases, with 17 bases lying between them. The CDR3 loop is CASSLIPPDPYSNQPQHF. The CDR3 DNA reads TGTGCCAGCAGCTTAATCCCCCCAGACCCTTATAGCAATCAGCCCCAGCATTTT.

This sequence joins TRBV4-1 and TRBJ2-3; 7 bases map to TRBD2. Germline-derived CDR1 and CDR2 are MGHRA and YSYEKL. The V segment lost 4 bases and the J segment 2 bases; nucleotides outside the gene matches: 6. The CDR3 runs to 15 residues. CDR3 amino acids: CASSPGTSATDTQYF. The CDR3 nucleotides are TGCGCCAGCAGCCCCGGCACTAGCGCCACAGATACGCAGTATTTT.

The rearrangement links TRBV6-1 to TRBJ1-4; D unresolved. Germline CDR1 reads MNHNS; CDR2 reads SASEGT. This CDR3 is built from 15 residues. Trimming removed 8 bases at V and 2 bases at J, with 15 bases between. The CDR3 loop reads CASSFAQNTNEKLFF. CDR3 DNA: TGTGCCAGCTCGTTTGCACAGAACACTAATGAAAAACTGTTTTTT.

On this clone: The same CDR3 is also encoded by other DNA sequences in this sample. The chain carries TRBV9 and TRBJ2-3, with D maybe TRBD2 (6 bases). This CDR3 is 15 amino acids long. Trimming cost V 0 bases and J 0 bases, with 8 bases left between them. Germline lookup yields CDR1 SGDLS and CDR2 YYNGEE. CDR3 bases: TGTGCCAGCAGCGTAGCGGGGACTAGCACAGATACGCAGTATTTT. This translates into CASSVAGTSTDTQYF.

CDR3 nucleotide sequence: TGTGCCAGCTCACCACCGGGACAGTACCCAGATACGCAGTATTTT. Amino acids: CASSPPGQYPDTQYF. This chain links TRBV18 with TRBJ2-3, with TRBD1 identical over 7 bases. The J segment lost 4 bases and the V segment lost 0 bases, leaving 4 bases of the junction unmatched. The CDR3 consists of 15 residues. CDR1 KGHSH and CDR2 LQKENI come from the germline V gene.

DNA of the CDR3: TGCGCCAGCAGTCAATCGGGTCAGTCCTCCTACGAGCAGTACTTC. Its translation: CASSQSGQSSYEQYF. The chain joins TRBV23-1 to TRBJ2-7; D gene ambiguous. TRBV23-1 is reported as an ORF; its role is uncertain. The V gene lost 0 bases and the J gene lost 0 bases, with 9 bases spanning the gap. CDR3 length: 15 residues.

This clone was detected a few times. This chain links TRBV27 with TRBJ1-2; 7 bases are shared with TRBD1. CDR1 and CDR2 from the germline V gene are MNHEY and SMNVEV (reference sequence). The V and J ends lost 10 bases and 7 bases, in that order; junction bases with no gene match: 18. The CDR3 is 15 residues long. CDR3 protein: CATRGAAHHPSGYTF. The CDR3 DNA reads TGTGCCACCAGGGGGGCAGCTCATCACCCTAGTGGCTACACCTTC.